This record covers a single T cell receptor beta chain. The data derive from a study of blood T cell repertoires in COVID-19. This CDR3 spans 15 amino acids. J lost 4 bases, V lost 4 bases, and 8 bases had no gene match. Germline CDR1 reads SGHAT; CDR2 reads FQNNGV. Measured with immunoSEQ multiplex PCR; TCRdb has only the in-frame clones, and not every one. Of 250,000 to 350,000 clones listed, less than 90% are singletons. Sequencing input: PBMCs or T cells enriched from blood (not recorded which). This chain uses TRBV11-2 with TRBJ2-7, with 9 nucleotides matching TRBD2. The TCR was taken from a woman between 50 and 59 years old who had recovered from COVID-19. CDR3 nucleotide sequence: TGTGCCAGCAGCTCCCGGGTAAGCGGGAGGTACGAGCAGTACTTC. As protein: CASSSRVSGRYEQYF. The full variable domain, in which reference TRBV11-2 and TRBJ2-7 provide the parts outside the CDR3, is EAGVAQSPRYKIIEKRQSVAFWCNPISGHATLYWYQQILGQGPKLLIQFQNNGVVDDSQLPKDRFSAERLKGVDSTLKIQPAKLEDSAVYLCASSSRVSGRYEQYFGPGTRLTVT.